This T cell receptor (beta chain) originates from a study of T cell responses to AZD1222 COVID-19 vaccine. Overall study results and limits: Once two AZD1222 doses were given, Spike-specific TCR breadth and depth went up. No day 14 peak samples; only post-peak repertoires were characterized.

Germline loops: CDR1 LGHDT, CDR2 YNNKEL (reference sequence). With V trimmed by 1 base and J by 3 bases, 12 bases remained unmatched. CDR3 length: 18 residues. As for this clone: Its antigen is not known.

Data came from immunoSEQ multiplex PCR; TCRdb stores just in-frame clones and leaves some out. The sample includes around 140,000 clones, over 75% of them seen just once. The origin of this receptor is an adult who received the MenACWY meningococcal vaccine as a control. The V gene is TRBV3-1 (or the pseudogene TRBV3-2), the J gene TRBJ2-3, with 8 bases identical to TRBD1. The input for sequencing was peripheral blood, taken 28 days after the second dose of the MenACWY control vaccine. As DNA, the CDR3 is TGTGCCAGCAGCCAAGCCAGGGGGCGATTAAGGGGGACAGATACGCAGTATTTT. It is translated as CASSQARGRLRGTDTQYF.